This is a list of T cell receptor beta chains from one sample in a study of T cell responses to AZD1222 COVID-19 vaccine. The table came from immunoSEQ multiplex PCR; TCRdb's copy has only in-frame clones and leaves some out. The data contain 120,000 or so clones, more than 75% of them seen just once; the ten biggest clones take up about 7.8%. This sample comprised peripheral blood, obtained on day 0 of AZD1222 vaccination. All receptors come from an adult in good health. The CDR3 runs from the conserved cysteine through the conserved F or W. Part of the rows lack a size; the others show once, few, many or a class for expanded clones.

clone size: NA
V gene: TRBV19
CDR3 protein: CASSASSYEQYF

clone size: NA
V gene: TRBV10-3
CDR3 protein: CAISPVSSGNTIYF

clone size: NA
V gene: TRBV19
CDR3 protein: CASRPGAKNIQYF

clone size: NA
V gene: TRBV6-5
CDR3 protein: CASSLGETQYF

clone size: NA
V gene: TRBV19
CDR3 protein: CASSMRGTPDNEQFF

clone size: NA
V gene: TRBV19
CDR3 protein: CASSSRENQPQHF

clone size: NA
V gene: TRBV11-3
CDR3 protein: CASSREGRWTDTQYF

clone size: NA
V gene: TRBV2
CDR3 protein: CATAGQIKEKLFF

clone size: NA
V gene: TRBV3-1/TRBV3-2
CDR3 protein: CASSPGVSFEKLFF

clone size: NA
V gene: TRBV6-6
CDR3 protein: CASSYSFWLAINIQYF

clone size: NA
V gene: TRBV6-5
CDR3 protein: CASSYSSITISYEQYF

clone size: NA
V gene: TRBV7-2
CDR3 protein: CASSIAAGSLTEAFF

clone size: NA
V gene: TRBV24-1
CDR3 protein: CATSDPTSTDTQYF

clone size: NA
V gene: TRBV21-1
CDR3 protein: CASSINTRDRKETQYF

clone size: many
V gene: TRBV7-9
CDR3 protein: CASSLAYQGAREQYF

clone size: NA
V gene: TRBV9
CDR3 protein: CASSVVWGPPNEQFF

clone size: NA
V gene: TRBV27
CDR3 protein: CASSKTGNYGYTF

clone size: NA
V gene: TRBV2
CDR3 protein: CASSTDRGTYNEQFF

clone size: NA
V gene: TRBV28
CDR3 protein: CASRLPPGQPHEAFF

clone size: NA
V gene: TRBV2
CDR3 protein: CASSEETQYF

clone size: NA
V gene: TRBV28
CDR3 protein: CASSPYTERYGYTF

clone size: few
V gene: TRBV28
CDR3 protein: CASSLWGPEAFF

clone size: few
V gene: TRBV2
CDR3 protein: CASSVGGQNQPQHF

clone size: NA
V gene: TRBV7-9
CDR3 protein: CASSLTGNTEAFF

clone size: once
V gene: TRBV28
CDR3 protein: CASSPPGGTDTQYF

clone size: NA
V gene: TRBV5-5
CDR3 protein: CASSLGGGPSAYGYTF

clone size: NA
V gene: TRBV30
CDR3 protein: CALRQGGYGYTF

clone size: once
V gene: TRBV28
CDR3 protein: CATRSSYNEQFF

clone size: NA
V gene: TRBV5-1
CDR3 protein: CASSLAGGKTYEQYF

clone size: NA
V gene: TRBV29-1
CDR3 protein: CSVEESALNTEAFF

clone size: once
V gene: TRBV30
CDR3 protein: CAWSVGDLGQPQHF

clone size: NA
V gene: TRBV7-8
CDR3 protein: CASSTYRLGPTNTIYF

clone size: once
V gene: TRBV27
CDR3 protein: CASREMGQTYEQYF

clone size: NA
V gene: TRBV25-1
CDR3 protein: CASSELGRGDTEAFF

clone size: once
V gene: TRBV28
CDR3 protein: CASSSPVGGLRKAFF

clone size: NA
V gene: TRBV27
CDR3 protein: CASSPGTPSGNTIYF

clone size: NA
V gene: TRBV28
CDR3 protein: CAIQPSGTGWNGYTF

clone size: NA
V gene: TRBV24-1
CDR3 protein: CATSDLSAGDYNEQFF

clone size: NA
V gene: TRBV2
CDR3 protein: CASSSTGYEQYF

clone size: NA
V gene: TRBV10-1
CDR3 protein: CASSDRRGQRETQYF

clone size: NA
V gene: TRBV6-5
CDR3 protein: CASSSLTSGENIQYF

clone size: NA
V gene: TRBV21-1
CDR3 protein: CASSKAQGLAGAPLYEQYF

clone size: NA
V gene: TRBV7-8
CDR3 protein: CASSLYGRTEAFF

clone size: once
V gene: TRBV25-1
CDR3 protein: CASSDLGGSGANVLTF

clone size: NA
V gene: TRBV5-1
CDR3 protein: CASSPEGSSGNTIYF

clone size: few
V gene: TRBV5-4
CDR3 protein: CASSQGAVLETQYF

clone size: once
V gene: TRBV7-8
CDR3 protein: CASSLAGKGSYNSPLHF

clone size: NA
V gene: TRBV19
CDR3 protein: CAREYRDRGPYEQYF

clone size: NA
V gene: TRBV29-1
CDR3 protein: CSAYQPYGSSYNEQFF

clone size: NA
V gene: TRBV18
CDR3 protein: CASSPVDGQETQYF

clone size: NA
V gene: TRBV27
CDR3 protein: CASSPLGQPYEQYF

clone size: NA
V gene: TRBV7-6
CDR3 protein: CASSLDLGEQFF

clone size: once
V gene: TRBV19
CDR3 protein: CASSIGGYEQYF

clone size: once
V gene: TRBV28
CDR3 protein: CASSRRQATNEKLFF

clone size: NA
V gene: TRBV29-1
CDR3 protein: CSASGGPYSNQPQHF

clone size: NA
V gene: TRBV27
CDR3 protein: CASTGRNSNQPQHF